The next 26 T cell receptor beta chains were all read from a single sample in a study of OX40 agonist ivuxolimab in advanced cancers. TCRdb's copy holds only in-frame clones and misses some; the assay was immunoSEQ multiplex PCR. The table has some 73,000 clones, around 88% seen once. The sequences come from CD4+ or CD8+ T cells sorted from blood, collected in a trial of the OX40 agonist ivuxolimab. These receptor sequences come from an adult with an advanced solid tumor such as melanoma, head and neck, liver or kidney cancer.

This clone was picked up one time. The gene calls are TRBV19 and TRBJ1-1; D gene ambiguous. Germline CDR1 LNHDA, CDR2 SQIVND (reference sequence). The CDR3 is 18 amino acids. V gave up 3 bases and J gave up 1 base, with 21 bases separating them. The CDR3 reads CASSIFWKPSNKNTEAFF. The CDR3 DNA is TGTGCCAGTAGTATTTTTTGGAAACCTTCCAATAAGAACACTGAAGCTTTCTTT.

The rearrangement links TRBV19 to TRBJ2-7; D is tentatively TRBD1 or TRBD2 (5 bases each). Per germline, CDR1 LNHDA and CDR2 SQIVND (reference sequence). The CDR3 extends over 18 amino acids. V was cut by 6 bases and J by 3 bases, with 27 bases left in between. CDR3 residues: CASSTHGPLREMGYEQYF. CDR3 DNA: TGTGCCAGTAGCACCCACGGACCCCTCAGGGAGATGGGCTACGAGCAGTACTTC.

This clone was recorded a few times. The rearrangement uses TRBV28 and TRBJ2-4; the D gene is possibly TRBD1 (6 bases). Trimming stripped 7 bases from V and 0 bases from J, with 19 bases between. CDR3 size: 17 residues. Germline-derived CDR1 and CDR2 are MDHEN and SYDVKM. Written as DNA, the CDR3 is TGTGCCAGCACCTCCAGTGCAGGGGTCAGAGCCAAAAACATTCAGTACTTC. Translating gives CASTSSAGVRAKNIQYF.

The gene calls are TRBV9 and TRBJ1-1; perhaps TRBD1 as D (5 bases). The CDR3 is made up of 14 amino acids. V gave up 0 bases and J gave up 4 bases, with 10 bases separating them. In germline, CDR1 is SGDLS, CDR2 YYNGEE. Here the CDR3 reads CASSVAGLGTEAFF. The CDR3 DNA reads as TGTGCCAGCAGCGTAGCAGGGTTGGGCACTGAAGCTTTCTTT.

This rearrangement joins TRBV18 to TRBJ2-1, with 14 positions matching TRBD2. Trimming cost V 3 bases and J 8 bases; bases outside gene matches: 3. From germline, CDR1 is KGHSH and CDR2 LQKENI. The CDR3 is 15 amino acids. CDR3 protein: CASSPGTSGSDEQFF. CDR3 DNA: TGTGCCAGCTCACCCGGGACTAGCGGGAGTGATGAGCAGTTCTTC.

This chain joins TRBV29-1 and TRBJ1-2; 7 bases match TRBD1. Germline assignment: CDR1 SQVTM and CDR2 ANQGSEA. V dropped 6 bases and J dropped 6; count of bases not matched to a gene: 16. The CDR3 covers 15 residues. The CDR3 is CSVTPDPKGADGYTF. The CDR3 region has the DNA TGCAGCGTAACTCCCGATCCCAAGGGGGCTGATGGCTACACCTTC.

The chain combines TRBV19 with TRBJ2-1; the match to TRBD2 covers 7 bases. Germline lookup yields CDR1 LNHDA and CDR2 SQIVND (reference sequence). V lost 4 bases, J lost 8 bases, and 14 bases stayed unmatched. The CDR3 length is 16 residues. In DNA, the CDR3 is TGTGCCAGTAGTAGGATTGGGGGGAGGGCCATGCATGAGCAGTTCTTC. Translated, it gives CASSRIGGRAMHEQFF.

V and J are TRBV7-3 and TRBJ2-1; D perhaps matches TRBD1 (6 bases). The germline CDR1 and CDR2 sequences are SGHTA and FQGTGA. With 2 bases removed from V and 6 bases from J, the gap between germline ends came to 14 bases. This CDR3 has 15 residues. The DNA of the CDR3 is TGTGCCAGCAGCTTACAGGGGTCTTGGATCAATGAGCAGTTCTTC. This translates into CASSLQGSWINEQFF.

This chain's CDR3 is CASSSEGRVRYF. The CDR3 DNA follows: TGTGCCAGCAGCTCGGAGGGGAGGGTCAGGTACTTC. This rearrangement joins TRBV5-6 to TRBJ2-7; TRBD2 matches at 7 bases. V was pared by 3 bases and J by 12 bases, with 9 bases of the junction left unmatched. CDR1 SGHDT and CDR2 YYEEEE come from the germline V gene. This CDR3 region has 12 residues.

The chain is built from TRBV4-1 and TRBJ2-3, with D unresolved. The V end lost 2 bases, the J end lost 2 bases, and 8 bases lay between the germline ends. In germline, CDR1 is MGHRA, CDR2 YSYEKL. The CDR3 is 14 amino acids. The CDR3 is CASSQPLYTDTQYF. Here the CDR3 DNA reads TGCGCCAGCAGCCAACCGCTCTACACAGATACGCAGTATTTT.

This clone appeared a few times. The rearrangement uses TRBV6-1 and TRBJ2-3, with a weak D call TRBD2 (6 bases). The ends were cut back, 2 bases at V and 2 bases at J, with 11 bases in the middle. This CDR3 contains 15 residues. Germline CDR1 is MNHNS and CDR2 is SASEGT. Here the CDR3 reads CASSEKRVTTDTQYF. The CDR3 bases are TGTGCCAGCAGTGAAAAGCGGGTAACCACAGATACGCAGTATTTT.

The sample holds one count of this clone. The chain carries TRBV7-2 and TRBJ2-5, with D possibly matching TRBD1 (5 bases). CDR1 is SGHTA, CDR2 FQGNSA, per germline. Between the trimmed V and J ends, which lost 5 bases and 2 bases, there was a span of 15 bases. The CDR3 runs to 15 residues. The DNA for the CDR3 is TGTGCCAGCAGCCTTAGGACATACCAGCAAGAGACCCAGTACTTC. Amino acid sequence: CASSLRTYQQETQYF.

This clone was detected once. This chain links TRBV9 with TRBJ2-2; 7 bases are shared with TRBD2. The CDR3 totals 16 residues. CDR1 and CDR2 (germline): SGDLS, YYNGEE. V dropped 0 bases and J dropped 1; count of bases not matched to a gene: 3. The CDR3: CASSVGLAVNTGELFF. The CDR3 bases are TGTGCCAGCAGCGTAGGGCTAGCGGTGAACACCGGGGAGCTGTTTTTT.

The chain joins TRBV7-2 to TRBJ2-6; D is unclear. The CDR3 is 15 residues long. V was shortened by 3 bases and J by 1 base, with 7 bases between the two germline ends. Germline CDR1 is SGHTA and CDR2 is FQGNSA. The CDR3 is CASSFQVSGANVLTF. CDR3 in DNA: TGTGCCAGCAGCTTCCAAGTATCTGGGGCCAACGTCCTGACTTTC.

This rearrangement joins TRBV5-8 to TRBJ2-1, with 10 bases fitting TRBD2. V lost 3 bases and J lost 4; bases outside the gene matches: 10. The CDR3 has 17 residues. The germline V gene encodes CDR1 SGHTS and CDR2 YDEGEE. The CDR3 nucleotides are TGTGCCAGCAGCTCACAGCCAGCTAGCGGGGGTTACAATGAGCAGTTCTTC. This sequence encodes CASSSQPASGGYNEQFF.

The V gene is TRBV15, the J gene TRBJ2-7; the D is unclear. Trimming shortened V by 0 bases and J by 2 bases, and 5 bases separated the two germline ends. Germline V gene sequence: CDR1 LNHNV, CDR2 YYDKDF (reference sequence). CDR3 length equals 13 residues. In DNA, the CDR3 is TGTGCCACCAGCAGAGATCCGACCTACGAGCAGTACTTC. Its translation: CATSRDPTYEQYF.

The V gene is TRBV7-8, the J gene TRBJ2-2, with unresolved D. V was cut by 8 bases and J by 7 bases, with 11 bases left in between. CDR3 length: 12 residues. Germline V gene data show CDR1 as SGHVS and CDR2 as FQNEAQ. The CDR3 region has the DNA TGTGCCAGCCAACTACTTGGCGGGGAGCTGTTTTTT. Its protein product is CASQLLGGELFF.

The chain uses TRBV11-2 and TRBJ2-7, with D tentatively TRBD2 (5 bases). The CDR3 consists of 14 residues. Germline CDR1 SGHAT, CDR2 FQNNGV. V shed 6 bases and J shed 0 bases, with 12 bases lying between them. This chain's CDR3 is CASRFMGSSYEQYF. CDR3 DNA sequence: TGTGCCAGCAGGTTCATGGGGAGCTCCTACGAGCAGTACTTC. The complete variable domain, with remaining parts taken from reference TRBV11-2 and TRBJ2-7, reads EAGVAQSPRYKIIEKRQSVAFWCNPISGHATLYWYQQILGQGPKLLIQFQNNGVVDDSQLPKDRFSAERLKGVDSTLKIQPAKLEDSAVYLCASRFMGSSYEQYFGPGTRLTVT.

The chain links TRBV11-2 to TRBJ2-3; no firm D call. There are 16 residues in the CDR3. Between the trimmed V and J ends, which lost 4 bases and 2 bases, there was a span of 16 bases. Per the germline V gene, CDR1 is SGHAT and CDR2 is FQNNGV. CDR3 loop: CASSSLGSQYTDTQYF. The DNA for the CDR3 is TGTGCCAGCAGCTCCTTAGGGTCCCAATACACAGATACGCAGTATTTT.

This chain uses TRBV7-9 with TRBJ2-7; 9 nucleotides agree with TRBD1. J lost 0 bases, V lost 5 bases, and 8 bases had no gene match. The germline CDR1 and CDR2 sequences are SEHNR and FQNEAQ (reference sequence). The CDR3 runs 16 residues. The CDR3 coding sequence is TGTGCCAGCAGCCCAACCGGGACAGGGAGCTCCTACGAGCAGTACTTC. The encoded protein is CASSPTGTGSSYEQYF.

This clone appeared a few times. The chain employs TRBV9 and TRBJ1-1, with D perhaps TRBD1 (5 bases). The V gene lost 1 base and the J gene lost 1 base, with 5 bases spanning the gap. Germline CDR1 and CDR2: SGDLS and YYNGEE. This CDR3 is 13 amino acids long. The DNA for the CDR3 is TGTGCCAGCAGCGTAACAGGGAACACTGAAGCTTTCTTT. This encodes CASSVTGNTEAFF.

This CDR3 reads CSVESGAMSTYGYTF. The DNA of the CDR3 is TGCAGCGTTGAGTCAGGGGCTATGTCAACCTATGGCTACACCTTC. The chain is built from TRBV29-1 and TRBJ1-2; D is possibly TRBD1 (6 bases). Germline V lookup: CDR1 SQVTM, CDR2 ANQGSEA. This CDR3 contains 15 residues. Trimming took 3 bases from V and 4 from J, leaving 18 bases between them.

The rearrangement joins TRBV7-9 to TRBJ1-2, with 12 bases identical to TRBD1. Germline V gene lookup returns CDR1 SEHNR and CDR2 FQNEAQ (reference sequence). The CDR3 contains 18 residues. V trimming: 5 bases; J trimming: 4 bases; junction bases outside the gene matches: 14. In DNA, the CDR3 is TGTGCCAGCAGCCCACTATCCGGGACAGGGGGCAGGATCTATGGCTACACCTTC. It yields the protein CASSPLSGTGGRIYGYTF.

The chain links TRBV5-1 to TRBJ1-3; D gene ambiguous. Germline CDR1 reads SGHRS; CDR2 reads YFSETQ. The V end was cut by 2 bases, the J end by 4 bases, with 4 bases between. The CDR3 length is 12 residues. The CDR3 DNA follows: TGCGCCAGCAGCTTAGACGGAAACACCATATATTTT. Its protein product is CASSLDGNTIYF.

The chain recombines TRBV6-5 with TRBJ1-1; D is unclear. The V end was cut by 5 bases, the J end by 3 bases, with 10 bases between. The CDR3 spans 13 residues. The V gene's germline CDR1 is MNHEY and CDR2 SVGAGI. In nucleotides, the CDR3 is TGTGCCAGCAGTAACCAGGCCTACACTGAAGCTTTCTTT. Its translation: CASSNQAYTEAFF.

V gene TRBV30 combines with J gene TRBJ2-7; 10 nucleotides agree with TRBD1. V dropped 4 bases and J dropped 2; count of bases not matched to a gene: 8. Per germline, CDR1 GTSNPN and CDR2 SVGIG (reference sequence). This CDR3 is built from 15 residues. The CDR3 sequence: CAWTWGDRGPYEQYF. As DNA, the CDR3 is TGTGCCTGGACCTGGGGGGACAGGGGCCCCTACGAGCAGTACTTC.